This passage covers 23 T cell receptor beta chains from one sample sequenced in a study of blood T cell repertoires in COVID-19. Measured with immunoSEQ multiplex PCR; TCRdb has only the in-frame clones, and not every one. The sample consists of 360,000 or so clones, roughly 87% of them appearing once. Sequencing used PBMCs or T cells enriched from blood (not recorded which). The receptors were sampled from a woman aged 50 to 60 who had recovered from COVID-19.

The chain is built from TRBV19 and TRBJ2-2, with TRBD2 identical over 10 bases. This CDR3 is 16 amino acids long. CDR1 and CDR2 from the germline V gene are LNHDA and SQIVND (reference sequence). V gave up 5 bases and J gave up 4 bases; unmatched junction bases: 7. CDR3 in amino acids: CASSAAGTSVTGELFF. CDR3 in DNA: TGTGCCAGTAGTGCCGCCGGGACTAGCGTCACCGGGGAGCTGTTTTTT.

This clone was recorded a few times. The chain's CDR3 is CASSYSNDFGQLPNYGYTF. CDR3 DNA: TGTGCCAGCAGTTACTCGAACGACTTCGGACAGCTTCCTAACTATGGCTACACCTTC. V and J are TRBV6-2 or TRBV6-3 and TRBJ1-2, with a tentative D call TRBD1 (6 bases). V was cut by 0 bases and J by 0 bases, with 20 bases left in between. CDR1 and CDR2 (germline): MNHEY, SVGEGT. The CDR3 extends over 19 amino acids.

The table lists this clone with a few counts. The chain joins TRBV21-1 to TRBJ1-1. TRBV21-1 is an annotated pseudogene. The CDR3 consists of 9 residues. CDR3 DNA sequence: TGTGCCACCGCGGGTGAAGCTTTCTTT. Protein product: CATAGEAFF.

V and J are TRBV2 and TRBJ1-5, with D possibly being TRBD1 (6 bases). Germline loops: CDR1 SNHLY, CDR2 FYNNEI. CDR3 size: 15 residues. The V end was cut by 1 base, the J end by 6 bases, with 13 bases between. Here the CDR3 DNA reads TGTGCCAGCAGTGAAGACAGGGCCCAAGGTCAGCCCCAGCATTTT. Translated, it gives CASSEDRAQGQPQHF.

The chain is built from TRBV13 and TRBJ1-2; D is undetermined. Germline V gene data show CDR1 as PRHDT and CDR2 as FYEKMQ (reference sequence). The CDR3 length is 14 residues. V dropped 2 bases and J dropped 6 bases, with 13 bases sitting between them. CDR3 sequence: CASSLPSSADGYTF. The DNA of the CDR3 is TGTGCCAGCAGCTTACCCTCGAGCGCCGATGGCTACACCTTC.

This clone was recorded a few times. The CDR3 DNA is TGTGCCAGCAGCTTAGGAGGAGGCCTCGCTCTGGCCCTCCACTTT. This codes for CASSLGGGLALALHF. The V and J genes are TRBV11-3 and TRBJ1-6; D unclear. The CDR3 contains 15 residues. Germline V gene lookup returns CDR1 SGHNT and CDR2 YENEEA. Trimming took 1 base from V and 14 from J, leaving 18 bases between them.

The CDR3 nucleotides read TGTGCCAGCAGTGAAGTGGCAGGGAACTATGGCTACACCTTC. Its protein product is CASSEVAGNYGYTF. The chain links TRBV2 to TRBJ1-2, with a tentative D call TRBD1 (5 bases). The CDR3 has 14 residues. The V gene's germline CDR1 is SNHLY and CDR2 FYNNEI. The ends were cut back, 1 base at V and 2 bases at J, with 8 bases in the middle. The whole variable domain, remainder taken from reference TRBV2 and TRBJ1-2, is EPEVTQTPSHQVTQMGQEVILRCVPISNHLYFYWYRQILGQKVEFLVSFYNNEISEKSEIFDDQFSVERPDGSNFTLKIRSTKLEDSAMYFCASSEVAGNYGYTFGSGTRLTVV.

This rearrangement joins TRBV2 to TRBJ1-2; 7 bases agree with TRBD1. The V gene's germline CDR1 is SNHLY and CDR2 FYNNEI. The length of the CDR3 is 13 residues. Trimming removed 9 bases from V and 2 bases from J; junction bases left unmatched: 6. The CDR3 coding sequence is TGTGCCAGAGACAGGGAACGAAACTATGGCTACACCTTC. Its protein product is CARDRERNYGYTF.

The chain couples TRBV2 to TRBJ1-4; D may be TRBD1 (6 bases). The CDR3 is made up of 15 amino acids. V lost 4 bases and J 3 bases, leaving 12 bases between the germline ends. The germline V gene encodes CDR1 SNHLY and CDR2 FYNNEI. CDR3 protein: CASSGTGISNEKLFF. CDR3 bases: TGTGCCAGCAGTGGTACAGGGATTTCTAATGAAAAACTGTTTTTT.

The table lists this clone with a few counts. V is TRBV9 and J is TRBJ2-1; 9 bases map to TRBD1. CDR3 length: 15 amino acids. V lost 3 bases, J lost 1 base, and 2 bases stayed unmatched. The germline V gene has CDR1 SGDLS and CDR2 YYNGEE. CDR3 in amino acids: CASSAGTGSYNEQFF. CDR3 sequence (DNA): TGTGCCAGCAGCGCGGGGACAGGGTCCTACAATGAGCAGTTCTTC.

The chain uses TRBV5-1 and TRBJ2-1, with TRBD2 matching over 13 bases. The germline V gene encodes CDR1 SGHRS and CDR2 YFSETQ. The CDR3 contains 14 residues. With V trimmed by 4 bases and J by 8 bases, 3 bases remained unmatched. The CDR3 DNA is TGCGCCAGCAGCGCCGGACTAGCGGGAGATGAGCAGTTCTTC. Protein sequence: CASSAGLAGDEQFF. Filled out from reference TRBV5-1 and TRBJ2-1, the complete variable domain reads KAGVTQTPRYLIKTRGQQVTLSCSPISGHRSVSWYQQTPGQGLQFLFEYFSETQRNKGNFPGRFSGRQFSNSRSEMNVSTLELGDSALYLCASSAGLAGDEQFFGPGTRLTVL.

This chain joins TRBV4-1 and TRBJ2-1, with D perhaps TRBD1 (6 bases). The germline gives CDR1 MGHRA, CDR2 YSYEKL. With 4 bases removed from V and 7 bases from J, the gap between germline ends came to 23 bases. The CDR3 extends over 17 amino acids. CDR3 region: CASSRGPGARKLNEQFF. The CDR3 bases are TGCGCCAGCAGCCGTGGCCCAGGGGCCCGAAAGCTTAATGAGCAGTTCTTC.

The gene calls are TRBV5-4 and TRBJ2-3, with D tentatively TRBD2 (6 bases). Germline CDR1 and CDR2: SGHNT and YYREEE (reference sequence). With 6 bases removed from V and 4 bases from J, the gap between germline ends came to 15 bases. The CDR3 consists of 14 residues. CDR3 coding DNA: TGTGCCAGCACCCTTATGACTAGTTCAGATACGCAGTATTTT. Amino acid sequence: CASTLMTSSDTQYF.

A few counts support this clone. The chain recombines TRBV4-3 with TRBJ2-2; D is ambiguous. Per germline, CDR1 LGHNA and CDR2 YSLEER. The CDR3 totals 13 residues. V shed 0 bases and J shed 8 bases, with 7 bases lying between them. In nucleotides, the CDR3 is TGCGCCAGCAGCCAAGATCTCTCTGGGGAGCTGTTTTTT. Its translation is CASSQDLSGELFF.

DNA for the CDR3: TGTGCCAGCAGCTTAGAGTTGGCAGGGGGCACCGGCTACACCTTC. It specifies CASSLELAGGTGYTF. The chain employs TRBV7-2 and TRBJ1-2, with 8 bases identical to TRBD1. This CDR3 comprises 15 residues. CDR1 and CDR2 from the germline V gene are SGHTA and FQGNSA. J gave up 8 bases and V 1 base, and 9 bases lay outside the gene matches.

The gene calls are TRBV7-3 and TRBJ2-3, with D possibly TRBD2 on 7 matching bases. V dropped 7 bases and J dropped 2 bases, with 16 bases sitting between them. Per the germline V gene, CDR1 is SGHTA and CDR2 is FQGTGA. The CDR3 is 15 residues long. CDR3 loop: CASTKTGGLTDTQYF. CDR3 in DNA: TGTGCCAGCACCAAGACGGGGGGCCTCACAGATACGCAGTATTTT. The complete variable domain, with remaining parts taken from reference TRBV7-3 and TRBJ2-3, reads GAGVSQTPSNKVTEKGKYVELRCDPISGHTALYWYRQSLGQGPEFLIYFQGTGAADDSGLPNDRFFAVRPEGSVSTLKIQRTERGDSAVYLCASTKTGGLTDTQYFGPGTRLTVL.

The rearrangement uses TRBV6-2 or TRBV6-3 and TRBJ2-3; 7 nucleotides agree with TRBD2. V was clipped by 6 bases and J by 1 base; unmatched bases: 4. Germline CDR1 MNHEY, CDR2 SVGEGT. The CDR3 has 14 amino acids. In nucleotides, the CDR3 is TGTGCCAGCAGCGCTAGCGGAGGCACAGATACGCAGTATTTT. Translated: CASSASGGTDTQYF.

The genes are TRBV4-1 and TRBJ1-2; 8 bases map to TRBD1. Germline lookup yields CDR1 MGHRA and CDR2 YSYEKL. The V segment lost 1 base and the J segment 6 bases; nucleotides outside the gene matches: 10. This CDR3 has 16 residues. CDR3 amino acids: CASSQVRDRISDGYTF. DNA for the CDR3: TGCGCCAGCAGCCAAGTAAGGGACAGGATTTCGGATGGCTACACCTTC.

This chain joins TRBV19 and TRBJ1-1; 9 bases are shared with TRBD1. Germline CDR1 LNHDA, CDR2 SQIVND (reference sequence). CDR3 length: 16 amino acids. The ends lost 5 bases at V and 6 bases at J; junction bases unmatched: 13. CDR3 amino acids: CASSVYKGQGLAEAFF. The CDR3 nucleotides are TGTGCCAGTAGTGTCTACAAGGGACAGGGTTTAGCTGAAGCTTTCTTT.

The CDR3: CASSWGGTGNTIYF. DNA of the CDR3: TGTGCCAGCAGTTGGGGAGGGACTGGAAACACCATATATTTT. This chain uses TRBV6-2 or TRBV6-3 with TRBJ1-3; unclear D gene. This CDR3 region has 14 residues. CDR1 and CDR2 (germline): MNHEY, SVGEGT. V lost 4 bases to trimming and J lost 2 bases, with 9 bases between them.

In its sample, this clone was seen once. CDR3 residues: CASSDRGHGYTF. The CDR3, as DNA: TGTGCCAGCAGTGACAGGGGGCATGGCTACACCTTC. V gene TRBV2 combines with J gene TRBJ1-2; 8 bases are a match to TRBD1. Germline V CDR1 and CDR2: SNHLY, FYNNEI. The ends lost 3 bases at V and 6 bases at J; junction bases unmatched: 0. This CDR3 is built from 12 residues. Variable domain in full (rest from reference TRBV2 and TRBJ1-2): EPEVTQTPSHQVTQMGQEVILRCVPISNHLYFYWYRQILGQKVEFLVSFYNNEISEKSEIFDDQFSVERPDGSNFTLKIRSTKLEDSAMYFCASSDRGHGYTFGSGTRLTVV.

This chain uses TRBV5-4 with TRBJ2-1; 8 bases align to TRBD2. V gave up 0 bases and J gave up 4 bases; unmatched junction bases: 6. The V gene's germline CDR1 is SGHNT and CDR2 YYREEE (reference sequence). CDR3 length: 16 residues. The CDR3, as DNA: TGTGCCAGCAGCTTGGCGGTGGTAGCGGGGTACAATGAGCAGTTCTTC. Protein: CASSLAVVAGYNEQFF.

This rearrangement joins TRBV23-1 to TRBJ1-2, with TRBD1 identical over 7 bases. TRBV23-1 is assigned to the ORF class and has an uncertain function. V gave up 0 bases and J gave up 3 bases; unmatched junction bases: 16. This CDR3 has 19 residues. CDR3 DNA: TGCGCCAGCAGTCAATCGAGCGAACGATTACAGGGGTATGACTATGGCTACACCTTC. This gives the protein CASSQSSERLQGYDYGYTF.